These 3 T cell receptor beta chains originate from one sample sequenced in a study of T-cell memory formation after mild COVID-19 (TCRdb year 2021). The library was obtained by 5' RACE. TCRdb shows the sequencer as Illumina NovaSeq 6000. TCRdb took the public reads, trimmed them with fastp at Q25, ran MiXCR for clone calling and kept in-frame beta chains. For every CDR3 protein sequence, its rows merge into one entry that carries the most common genes and DNA. This sample lists 84,000 or so distinct CDR3 sequences; over 11% were detected once. The top ten clones comprise about 33% of the sample. The sample was PBMCs or a T cell subset sorted from them (not recorded which). These receptors originate from an adult woman who had mild COVID-19 (a few samples of this study predate the infection). The sample titles of this study are shuffled in the database, so cell type and time point are left out; the donor was told from shared clones.

This clonotype appeared a few times. The chain couples TRBV7-9 to TRBJ1-1, with 10 bases matching TRBD1. CDR1 is SEHNR and CDR2 is FQNEAQ in the germline V gene (reference sequence). V shed 5 bases, J shed 4 bases, and the junction held 19 bases outside the gene matches. CDR3 length: 19 residues. CDR3 amino acids: CASSLYSRAGWDRGTEAFF. CDR3 nucleotides: TGTGCCAGCAGCCTTTACTCAAGGGCCGGTTGGGACAGGGGCACTGAAGCTTTCTTT.

This clonotype has only a few counts. This CDR3 is CASSLQDRGIQPQHF. In DNA form, the CDR3 reads TGTGCCAGCAGTTTACAAGACAGGGGAATTCAGCCCCAGCATTTT. This chain joins TRBV12-3 or TRBV12-4 and TRBJ1-5; 8 nucleotides match TRBD1. The ends lost 2 bases at V and 6 bases at J; junction bases unmatched: 6. The CDR3 consists of 15 residues.

This clonotype was picked up a small number of times. CDR3 region: CASSQEFPSPGHYEQYF. CDR3 nucleotide sequence: TGCGCCAGCAGCCAAGAATTCCCCAGTCCCGGCCACTACGAGCAGTACTTC. The V gene is TRBV4-1, the J gene TRBJ2-7; D gene uncertain. V was shortened by 0 bases and J by 3 bases, with 18 bases between the two germline ends. Germline assignment: CDR1 MGHRA and CDR2 YSYEKL. This CDR3 spans 17 amino acids.